These 30 T cell receptor beta chains share one sample of origin, sequenced in a study of early T cells in non-severe SARS-CoV-2 infection. TCRdb redid the calling of the 5' RACE reads with MiXCR, one entry per CDR3 protein. The sample records about 60,000 distinct CDR3 sequences, roughly an eighth being singletons. Material for sequencing was whole blood. The receptors derive from an adult who was a healthcare worker with PCR-confirmed SARS-CoV-2 infection or an uninfected control (not recorded which).

The rearrangement links TRBV12-3 or TRBV12-4 to TRBJ2-1; no clear D. With 3 bases removed from V and 1 base from J, the gap between germline ends came to 7 bases. The CDR3 covers 14 residues. CDR3 in amino acids: CASSFFESYNEQFF. The CDR3 nucleotides read TGTGCCAGCAGTTTTTTTGAATCCTACAATGAGCAGTTCTTC.

In its sample, this clonotype was seen a few times. This chain joins TRBV5-1 and TRBJ2-4; no reliable D call. The germline CDR1 and CDR2 sequences are SGHRS and YFSETQ. The CDR3 is 14 residues long. V lost 1 base and J 5 bases, leaving 10 bases between the germline ends. The CDR3, as DNA: TGCGCCAGCAGCTTGAGTGTAGTCCAAAACATTCAGTACTTC. It translates to CASSLSVVQNIQYF.

J is TRBJ2-3 and V is TRBV7-2, with 8 positions matching TRBD2. After removal of 5 bases from V and 4 bases from J, the junction contained 8 bases not matched to a gene. The CDR3 loop spans 15 amino acids. Germline-derived CDR1 and CDR2 are SGHTA and FQGNSA. DNA for the CDR3: TGTGCCAGCAGCCAGGGACTAGTAAATGCAGATACGCAGTATTTT. Residues: CASSQGLVNADTQYF.

This clonotype was recorded at least ten times. The chain couples TRBV20-1 to TRBJ2-7, with 8 bases fitting TRBD2. This CDR3 spans 13 amino acids. Germline V gene sequence: CDR1 DFQATT, CDR2 SNEGSKA (reference sequence). J gave up 4 bases and V 5 bases, and 7 bases lay outside the gene matches. CDR3 sequence: CSAAGLVGYEQYF. The CDR3 DNA is TGCAGTGCTGCGGGACTAGTCGGTTACGAGCAGTACTTC.

In this sample, this clonotype turned up many times. This chain connects TRBV14 to TRBJ1-2; D gene uncertain. Trimming stripped 2 bases from V and 1 base from J, with 5 bases between. CDR1 is SGHDN, CDR2 FVKESK, per germline. The CDR3 totals 13 residues. The CDR3 loop is CASSQQRNYGYTF. The CDR3 region has the DNA TGTGCCAGCAGCCAACAGCGTAACTATGGCTACACCTTC.

This clonotype has only a few counts. The V and J genes are TRBV10-3 and TRBJ1-2; 8 nucleotides line up with TRBD1. The CDR3 is 15 residues long. The V and J ends lost 6 bases and 5 bases, in that order; junction bases with no gene match: 11. Germline loops: CDR1 ENHRY, CDR2 SYGVKD. The CDR3 nucleotides read TGTGCCATCAGAGACGCAGGGGGCGCATTATATGGCTACACCTTC. It codes for CAIRDAGGALYGYTF.

The chain carries TRBV6-6 and TRBJ2-3, with a possible D match to TRBD1 (5 bases). The CDR3 consists of 16 residues. V lost 4 bases to trimming and J lost 1 base, with 15 bases between them. Germline CDR1 and CDR2: MNHNY and SVGAGI (reference sequence). The chain's CDR3 is CASSSGRIWGTDTQYF. The CDR3 DNA is TGTGCCAGCAGTTCAGGGCGGATCTGGGGCACAGATACGCAGTATTTT.

The chain combines TRBV7-9 with TRBJ1-2; D gene unclear. Germline CDR1 is SEHNR and CDR2 is FQNEAQ (reference sequence). V dropped 0 bases and J dropped 4 bases, with 12 bases sitting between them. CDR3 size: 15 residues. This chain's CDR3 is CASSLATTSSYGYTF. DNA of the CDR3: TGTGCCAGCAGCTTAGCCACGACATCGAGCTATGGCTACACCTTC.

This clonotype was picked up many times. This chain links TRBV7-8 with TRBJ2-2, with TRBD2 identical over 7 bases. This CDR3 has 16 amino acids. The V and J ends lost 2 bases and 2 bases, in that order; junction bases with no gene match: 5. Germline lookup yields CDR1 SGHVS and CDR2 FQNEAQ. CDR3: CASSLTGGQNTGELFF. The CDR3 DNA is TGTGCCAGCAGCTTAACGGGAGGACAAAACACCGGGGAGCTGTTTTTT.

This clonotype was counted only a few times. The rearrangement joins TRBV7-9 to TRBJ2-1; 7 nucleotides agree with TRBD2. The CDR3 covers 16 residues. J was trimmed by 4 bases and V by 6 bases; bases with no gene match: 12. Germline V gene data show CDR1 as SEHNR and CDR2 as FQNEAQ (reference sequence). The CDR3 bases are TGTGCCAGCAGAAAACCCGGGACTACCGAATACAATGAGCAGTTCTTC. This codes for CASRKPGTTEYNEQFF. Full variable domain (outside the CDR3, taken from reference TRBV7-9 and TRBJ2-1): DTGVSQNPRHKITKRGQNVTFRCDPISEHNRLYWYRQTLGQGPEFLTYFQNEAQLEKSRLLSDRFSAERPKGSFSTLEIQRTEQGDSAMYLCASRKPGTTEYNEQFFGPGTRLTVL.

The gene calls are TRBV6-5 and TRBJ2-5; TRBD1 agrees at 7 bases. From germline, CDR1 is MNHEY and CDR2 SVGAGI. This CDR3 spans 17 amino acids. Trimming removed 0 bases from V and 4 bases from J; junction bases left unmatched: 11. CDR3 loop: CASSYSEGTAWGETQYF. The CDR3 bases are TGTGCCAGCAGTTACTCAGAAGGGACAGCCTGGGGAGAGACCCAGTACTTC.

This clonotype turned up a few times. The genes are TRBV2 and TRBJ1-2; TRBD1 aligns across 7 bases. Trimming cost V 7 bases and J 4 bases; bases outside gene matches: 9. The CDR3 contains 14 residues. Germline V gene sequence: CDR1 SNHLY, CDR2 FYNNEI. This CDR3 is CASISPGQAYGYTF. Written as DNA, the CDR3 is TGTGCCAGCATATCCCCTGGACAGGCCTATGGCTACACCTTC.

This clonotype was counted many times. The chain has TRBV7-2 and TRBJ1-3, with D hard to call. Germline V gives CDR1 SGHTA, CDR2 FQGNSA. The length of the CDR3 is 14 residues. The ends were cut back, 4 bases at V and 0 bases at J, with 7 bases in the middle. The CDR3: CASSWVLSGNTIYF. In nucleotides, the CDR3 is TGTGCCAGCAGCTGGGTCCTCTCTGGAAACACCATATATTTT.

The chain combines TRBV5-4 with TRBJ2-3; maybe TRBD1 (6 bases). Germline CDR1 reads SGHNT; CDR2 reads YYREEE (reference sequence). The CDR3 has 13 residues. V was clipped by 4 bases and J by 5 bases, with 11 bases between them. CDR3 protein: CASSVVGQDTQYF. CDR3 nucleotides: TGTGCCAGCAGCGTGGTGGGACAAGATACGCAGTATTTT.

The J gene is TRBJ2-1, the V gene TRBV29-1, with D tentatively TRBD2 (5 bases). V lost 7 bases and J lost 1, with 11 bases in between. The CDR3 length is 13 residues. Germline V gene data show CDR1 as SQVTM and CDR2 as ANQGSEA. The CDR3 bases are TGCAGCGGCCGGGGAGAATCCTACAATGAGCAGTTCTTC. Protein product: CSGRGESYNEQFF.

Ten or more counts support this clonotype. V is TRBV7-6 and J is TRBJ2-7; either TRBD1 or TRBD2 may fit D (7 bases each). This CDR3 region has 13 residues. Trimming stripped 5 bases from V and 2 bases from J, with 10 bases between. Germline V lookup: CDR1 SGHVS, CDR2 FNYEAQ. The CDR3 DNA is TGTGCCAGCAGCCCAGGGGGGGCCTACGAGCAGTACTTC. As protein: CASSPGGAYEQYF.

This clonotype was seen repeatedly, ten times or more. The chain joins TRBV5-1 to TRBJ1-1; 7 nucleotides line up with TRBD1. The CDR3 is made up of 15 amino acids. Germline trimming cut 4 bases from V and 3 bases from J; bases unmatched to any gene: 9. Germline V gene data show CDR1 as SGHRS and CDR2 as YFSETQ. CDR3 region: CASSLTGDFDTEAFF. The CDR3 region has the DNA TGCGCCAGCAGCCTCACAGGGGACTTCGACACTGAAGCTTTCTTT.

This chain uses TRBV9 with TRBJ2-2; 8 bases agree with TRBD1. CDR3 size: 14 residues. The ends lost 3 bases at V and 4 bases at J; junction bases unmatched: 2. Germline assignment: CDR1 SGDLS and CDR2 YYNGEE. The DNA for the CDR3 is TGTGCCAGCAGCGGACAGGGGACCACCGGGGAGCTGTTTTTT. It specifies CASSGQGTTGELFF.

This clonotype occurred many times. The chain links TRBV30 to TRBJ1-2, with D maybe TRBD1 (5 bases). This CDR3 has 13 residues. Germline loops: CDR1 GTSNPN, CDR2 SVGIG (reference sequence). The ends were cut back, 2 bases at V and 4 bases at J, with 11 bases in the middle. CDR3 coding DNA: TGTGCCTGGAGTCCAGGGACGAGCTATGGCTACACCTTC. This encodes CAWSPGTSYGYTF.

This clonotype was picked up many times. The chain joins TRBV6-6 to TRBJ2-2; D unresolved. The CDR3 is made up of 14 amino acids. Germline CDR1 and CDR2: MNHNY and SVGAGI (reference sequence). V was pared by 5 bases and J by 1 base, with 8 bases between. The CDR3 nucleotides read TGTGCCAGCAGTAATTCACGGAACACCGGGGAGCTGTTTTTT. Amino acids: CASSNSRNTGELFF.

The chain has TRBV18 and TRBJ2-4, with D perhaps being TRBD1 or TRBD2 (6 bases each). The CDR3 is 14 amino acids. The germline V gene has CDR1 KGHSH and CDR2 LQKENI. V lost 2 bases and J lost 10, with 15 bases in between. The CDR3 protein is CASSPEKTGGIQYF. CDR3 bases: TGTGCCAGCTCACCAGAAAAGACAGGAGGGATTCAGTACTTC.

This clonotype was found many times. This sequence joins TRBV7-6 and TRBJ2-2; tentative D call: TRBD1 (8 bases). Germline CDR1 and CDR2: SGHVS and FNYEAQ. Trimming removed 5 bases at V and 5 bases at J, with 15 bases between. CDR3 length: 15 amino acids. The CDR3: CASSPGQGGTGELFF. The CDR3 bases are TGTGCCAGCAGCCCCGGACAGGGAGGGACCGGGGAGCTGTTTTTT.

This clonotype was found many times. This chain links TRBV18 with TRBJ2-4; tentatively, D is TRBD1 or TRBD2 (5 bases each). The CDR3 contains 17 residues. From germline, CDR1 is KGHSH and CDR2 LQKENI. Trimming left V 6 bases short and J 3 bases short, with 21 bases between. CDR3 region: CASSPNRDPVFKNIQYF. In nucleotides, the CDR3 is TGTGCCAGCTCGCCGAACCGGGACCCAGTTTTCAAAAACATTCAGTACTTC.

The table lists this clonotype with many counts. The chain carries TRBV12-3 or TRBV12-4 and TRBJ1-1; 11 positions agree with TRBD1. This CDR3 has 16 residues. J was trimmed by 4 bases and V by 6 bases; bases with no gene match: 10. Here the CDR3 reads CASRRDVGQGVTEAFF. The CDR3 DNA follows: TGTGCCAGCAGAAGGGACGTGGGACAGGGGGTCACTGAAGCTTTCTTT.

This chain joins TRBV20-1 and TRBJ2-7, with TRBD2 matching over 8 bases. The V gene's germline CDR1 is DFQATT and CDR2 SNEGSKA (reference sequence). The trim removed 7 bases at V and 4 bases at J, leaving 12 bases unmatched. The CDR3 has 14 amino acids. CDR3 amino acids: CSGAAGVVGYEQYF. DNA for the CDR3: TGCAGTGGGGCAGCGGGAGTGGTTGGGTACGAGCAGTACTTC.

This clonotype has more than one count but fewer than ten. The rearrangement joins TRBV28 to TRBJ2-6; 11 positions agree with TRBD2. Germline lookup yields CDR1 MDHEN and CDR2 SYDVKM. The CDR3 has 15 residues. With 5 bases clipped from V and 7 bases from J, the junction kept 4 bases outside the gene matches. In nucleotides, the CDR3 is TGTGCCAGCAGTCCACTAGCGGGAGATGCCAACGTCCTGACTTTC. It is translated as CASSPLAGDANVLTF.

Judged by abundance, this clonotype is medium-sized. V usage is TRBV6-5 and J usage is TRBJ2-1, with TRBD2 matching 7 bases. Germline lookup yields CDR1 MNHEY and CDR2 SVGAGI. The V and J ends lost 8 bases and 10 bases, in that order; junction bases with no gene match: 14. This CDR3 comprises 14 residues. This CDR3 is CASRVLGGGSEQFF. CDR3 nucleotides: TGTGCCAGCCGGGTTCTTGGGGGGGGGTCGGAGCAGTTCTTC.

J is TRBJ2-1 and V is TRBV19, with 9 nucleotides matching TRBD1. V trimming: 7 bases; J trimming: 7 bases; junction bases outside the gene matches: 8. The CDR3 runs to 14 residues. Germline V gene lookup returns CDR1 LNHDA and CDR2 SQIVND (reference sequence). CDR3 in DNA: TGTGCCAGTACGGGACAGGGATCCTGGAATGAGCAGTTCTTC. Translation: CASTGQGSWNEQFF.

In its sample, this clonotype was seen a few times. Here the CDR3 DNA reads TGTGCCAGCAGCTTACAGAGGGGAAATGAGCAGTTCTTC. This sequence encodes CASSLQRGNEQFF. The chain has TRBV7-2 and TRBJ2-1; possibly TRBD1 or TRBD2 for D (5 bases each). V shed 2 bases and J shed 7 bases, with 9 bases lying between them. CDR1 SGHTA and CDR2 FQGNSA come from the germline V gene. This CDR3 has 13 amino acids. The full variable domain, completed using reference TRBV7-2 and TRBJ2-1, is GAGVSQSPSNKVTEKGKDVELRCDPISGHTALYWYRQSLGQGLEFLIYFQGNSAPDKSGLPSDRFSAERTGGSVSTLTIQRTQQEDSAVYLCASSLQRGNEQFFGPGTRLTVL.

This clonotype occurred many times. The V call is TRBV28, the J call TRBJ2-5; possible D gene TRBD2, 5 bases. Germline V lookup: CDR1 MDHEN, CDR2 SYDVKM. This CDR3 region has 14 residues. Deletions cut 3 bases from V and 2 bases from J, with 10 bases between. In DNA form, the CDR3 reads TGTGCCAGCAGTTTTCTCGGGAAACAAGAGACCCAGTACTTC. Amino acid sequence: CASSFLGKQETQYF.